These T cell receptor beta chains were read from a single sample in a study of T cell changes during pregnancy in multiple sclerosis. Only in-frame clones appear in the TCRdb table, and some are missing; sequencing was by immunoSEQ multiplex PCR. The sample has approximately 40,000 clones, 80% to 95% seen once. Source: CD4+ T cells from peripheral blood mononuclear cells, taken in the third trimester of pregnancy. The receptors come from a female donor in good health, enrolled as a control in a pregnancy study. The CDR3 runs from the conserved cysteine through the conserved F or W. A D gene is named only where the DNA matches it firmly. Rows give clone size only sometimes, using once, few, many, or a class for an expanded clone.

J,V,size,D,DNA,CDR3
TRBJ2-3,TRBV5-1,NA,TRBD2,TGCGCCAGCAGCTTAAGCGGGGGGCAGGGTGATACGCAGTATTTT,CASSLSGGQGDTQYF
TRBJ1-1,TRBV5-1,NA,NA,TGCGCCAGCAGCCCTAGGGGGAACACTGAAGCTTTCTTT,CASSPRGNTEAFF
TRBJ1-5,TRBV18,NA,TRBD1,TGTGCCAGCTCACCGGGAGACAAGGGGGCCTATCAGCCCCAGCATTTT,CASSPGDKGAYQPQHF
TRBJ1-4,TRBV5-4,NA,NA,TGTGCCAGCAGCTTGAAAACAGGACGGGATGAAAAACTGTTTTTT,CASSLKTGRDEKLFF
TRBJ2-7,TRBV6-1,NA,NA,TGTGCCACCAGCACCCTAGGTGCAAGCTCCTACGAGCAGTACTTC,CATSTLGASSYEQYF
TRBJ1-5,TRBV5-4,NA,NA,TGTGCCAGCAGCTTGGCAGGGAGGGATCAGCCCCAGCATTTT,CASSLAGRDQPQHF
TRBJ1-2,TRBV6-5,NA,TRBD1,TGTGCCAGCAGTTACTCGTTACAGGGGGCTGGTTATGGCTACACCTTC,CASSYSLQGAGYGYTF
TRBJ2-7,TRBV19,NA,TRBD2,TGTGCCAGTAGTATGCTCGGGTCGGGAGGGAGTTCTTACGAGCAGTACTTC,CASSMLGSGGSSYEQYF
TRBJ1-6,TRBV7-8,NA,TRBD1,TGTGCCAGCAGCCCACAACAGGGGTGGTTCGGAAATTCACCCCTCCACTTT,CASSPQQGWFGNSPLHF
TRBJ1-1,TRBV6-5,NA,TRBD1,TGTGCCTCCCAGAAGACAGGGCGAAACACTGAAGCTTTCTTT,CASQKTGRNTEAFF
TRBJ1-1,TRBV28,NA,NA,TGTGCCAGCAGTTTAACACAGGGCGTTACGTTT,CASSLTQGVTF
TRBJ1-5,TRBV27,NA,NA,TGTGCCAGCAGTACCGGACTGTTAAATCAGCCCCAGCATTTT,CASSTGLLNQPQHF
TRBJ2-3,TRBV2,NA,NA,TGTGCCAGCACAGCGCCCGGCACAGATACGCAGTATTTT,CASTAPGTDTQYF
TRBJ1-1,TRBV14,few,TRBD1,TGTGCCAGCAGCCACCAGACAGGGATGGGGACTGAAGCTTTCTTT,CASSHQTGMGTEAFF
TRBJ2-5,TRBV7-8,once,NA,TGTGCCAGCAGCTCCCAGGTGAGAGAGACCCAGTACTTC,CASSSQVRETQYF
TRBJ1-1,TRBV4-2,once,NA,TGTGCCAGCAGCCAGGACGGACAGATAACCAGTAACCGGCGTTTT,CASSQDGQITSNRRF
TRBJ2-3,TRBV5-1,NA,TRBD2,TGCGCCAGCAGCTTGGACAGCCCCGCGTCGACTAGCGGGGCTCACGCAGATACGCAGTATTTT,CASSLDSPASTSGAHADTQYF
TRBJ2-1,TRBV27,NA,TRBD1,TGTGCCAGCAGTTTCCCCGAACGGGACAGGGACCCCAATGAGCAGTTCTTC,CASSFPERDRDPNEQFF
TRBJ2-3,TRBV5-1,NA,NA,TGCGCCAGCAGCTTGGAGCTATTGCTAGCTGATACGCAGTATTTT,CASSLELLLADTQYF
TRBJ1-1,TRBV27,once,NA,TGTGCCAGCAGAACGACAGTTCGGACTGAAGCTTTCTTT,CASRTTVRTEAFF
TRBJ2-3,TRBV27,NA,TRBD2,TGTGCCAGCAGTTTACGGGGGGGGGCCACAGATACGCAGTATTTT,CASSLRGGATDTQYF
TRBJ1-1,TRBV7-3,NA,NA,TGTGCCAGCAGCTTAGGTCGGGGGAGCACTGAAGCTTTCTTT,CASSLGRGSTEAFF
TRBJ2-7,TRBV18,NA,TRBD1,TGTGCCAGCTCATTCGGACAGGGCGACGAGCAGTACTTC,CASSFGQGDEQYF
TRBJ1-1,TRBV19,NA,TRBD1,TGTGCCAGTAGTATTGGGACAGGAAAAGGGAACACTGAAGCTTTCTTT,CASSIGTGKGNTEAFF
TRBJ2-1,TRBV28,NA,TRBD2,TGTGCCAGCAGTTTATTCGGGACTAGCGATAACAATGAGCAGTTCTTC,CASSLFGTSDNNEQFF
TRBJ1-4,TRBV29-1,NA,NA,TGCAGCGTTGCTCCTAGGGGCAGTGAAAAACTGTTTTTT,CSVAPRGSEKLFF
TRBJ2-7,TRBV5-6,once,NA,TGTGCCAGCAGCTTGGGTCCCCTCAGGGCCCACGGCGAGCAGTACTTC,CASSLGPLRAHGEQYF
TRBJ2-7,TRBV11-3,few,NA,TGTGCCAGCAGCCCCGGAGCCTCCTACGAGCAGTACTTC,CASSPGASYEQYF
TRBJ2-3,TRBV15,NA,NA,TGTGCCACCAGCCCCTTGGTCTCGAGCGGGAGCACAGATACGCAGTATTTT,CATSPLVSSGSTDTQYF
TRBJ1-5,TRBV29-1,NA,TRBD1,TGCAGCGTTGCCGGGACAGGAAAAGATCAGCCCCAGCATTTT,CSVAGTGKDQPQHF
TRBJ1-1,TRBV4-1,NA,NA,TGCGCCAGCAGCCAGCAGGGACAGAACACTGAAGCTTTCTTT,CASSQQGQNTEAFF
TRBJ2-1,TRBV19,NA,TRBD1,TGTGCCAGTAGTATAGACAGGGGGCATGGGGATGAGCAGTTCTTC,CASSIDRGHGDEQFF
TRBJ1-1,TRBV30,NA,NA,TGTGCCTGGACCACGGGACATACGAACACTGAAGCTTTCTTT,CAWTTGHTNTEAFF
TRBJ1-2,TRBV5-6,NA,TRBD1,TGTGCCAGCAGCCTAATTCAGGGGGCTGCTGGCTACACCTTC,CASSLIQGAAGYTF
TRBJ2-2,TRBV19,NA,NA,TGTGCCAGTAGTATGATAGTTGTCTCAGGCCGATGGACCGGGGAGCTGTTTTTT,CASSMIVVSGRWTGELFF
TRBJ2-7,TRBV14,NA,NA,TGTGCCAGCAGCCCCTCCAAGGGGTTTGGAGAGCAGTACTTC,CASSPSKGFGEQYF
TRBJ1-1,TRBV10-3,NA,NA,TGTGCCATTACGCCTACAGGGCAGAACACTGAAGCTTTCTTT,CAITPTGQNTEAFF
TRBJ2-7,TRBV19,NA,NA,TGTGCCAGTAGTACAACAGGGCATGAAGGCGAGCAGTACTTC,CASSTTGHEGEQYF
TRBJ1-1,TRBV29-1,NA,NA,TGCAGCGGAACGACGGGCACTGAAGCTTTCTTT,CSGTTGTEAFF
TRBJ1-1,TRBV7-8,NA,TRBD1,TGTGCCAGCAGCTTAATCGGGACAGGGGGCCTAGCTTTCTTT,CASSLIGTGGLAFF
TRBJ1-1,TRBV18,NA,NA,TGTGCCAGCTCATCTCGACAGGAGGAAGCTTTCTTT,CASSSRQEEAFF
TRBJ2-1,TRBV28,NA,NA,TGTGCCAGCAGTCAACCCACGGTGCAGTTCTTC,CASSQPTVQFF
TRBJ2-2,TRBV6-5,NA,TRBD1,TGTGCCAGCAGTTACTCGAGGGACAGACTCACCGGGGAGCTGTTTTTT,CASSYSRDRLTGELFF
TRBJ2-3,TRBV7-6,few,NA,TGTGCCAGCAGCCGTCGGGGAGGCACCCAGGGCACAGATACGCAGTATTTT,CASSRRGGTQGTDTQYF
TRBJ1-2,TRBV29-1,once,NA,TGCAGCGTGAACCGGAGAGGTTCTGGCTACACCTTC,CSVNRRGSGYTF
TRBJ2-4,TRBV19,once,TRBD2,TGTGCCAGTAGTCCACCTAGCGGGGGACCCAAAAACATTCAGTACTTC,CASSPPSGGPKNIQYF
TRBJ2-1,TRBV2,NA,NA,TGTGCCAGCCGAAACAGGGAGATTGGCTACAATGAGCAGTTCTTC,CASRNREIGYNEQFF
TRBJ1-6,TRBV15,few,NA,TGTGCCACCAGCAGAGATGTCGGGTCACCCCTCCACTTT,CATSRDVGSPLHF
TRBJ2-1,TRBV28,NA,NA,TGTGCCAGCACCGGGGACTCCTACAATGAGCAGTTCTTC,CASTGDSYNEQFF
TRBJ2-2,TRBV5-1,NA,TRBD1,TGCGCCAGCAGCGCTACCGGGACAGGGGTTAGAAGGGAGCTGTTTTTT,CASSATGTGVRRELFF
TRBJ2-7,TRBV19,NA,TRBD2,TGTGCCAGTAGGTCTGGGGCGGGAGGGCCCGGCGAGCAGTACTTC,CASRSGAGGPGEQYF
TRBJ1-5,TRBV18,NA,TRBD1,TGTGCCAGCTCCCCCGGACAGGGGGATAGCAATCAGCCCCAGCATTTT,CASSPGQGDSNQPQHF
TRBJ1-2,TRBV5-6,NA,NA,TGTGCCAGCAGCACACCAGACGGGTACTATGGCTACACCTTC,CASSTPDGYYGYTF
TRBJ1-2,TRBV7-2,NA,TRBD1,TGTGCCAGCAGCTTAATTGTCGGGACAGGGTCTAGTCGTGGCTACACCTTC,CASSLIVGTGSSRGYTF